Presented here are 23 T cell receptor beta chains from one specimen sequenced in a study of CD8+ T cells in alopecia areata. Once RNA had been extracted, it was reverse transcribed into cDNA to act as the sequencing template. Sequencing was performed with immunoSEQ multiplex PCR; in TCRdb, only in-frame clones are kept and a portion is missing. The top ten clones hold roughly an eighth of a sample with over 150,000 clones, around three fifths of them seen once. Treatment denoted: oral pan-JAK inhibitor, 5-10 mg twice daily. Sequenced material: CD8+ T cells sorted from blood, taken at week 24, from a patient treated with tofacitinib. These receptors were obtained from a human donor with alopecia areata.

CDR3 protein: CSARLVDTQYF. The CDR3 DNA reads as TGCAGTGCTAGATTGGTGGATACGCAGTATTTT. V usage is TRBV20-1 and J usage is TRBJ2-3; D unclear. The germline V gene encodes CDR1 DFQATT and CDR2 SNEGSKA (reference sequence). Trimming left V 2 bases short and J 6 bases short, with 6 bases between. The CDR3 extends over 11 amino acids.

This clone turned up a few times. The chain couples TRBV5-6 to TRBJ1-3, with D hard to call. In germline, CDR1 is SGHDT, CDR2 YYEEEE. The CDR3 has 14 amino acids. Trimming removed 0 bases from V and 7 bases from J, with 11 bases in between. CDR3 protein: CASSLGSNRNTIYF. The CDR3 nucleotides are TGTGCCAGCAGCTTGGGATCCAATCGGAACACCATATATTTT. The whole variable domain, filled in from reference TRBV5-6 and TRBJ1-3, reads DAGVTQSPTHLIKTRGQQVTLRCSPKSGHDTVSWYQQALGQGPQFIFQYYEEEERQRGNFPDRFSGHQFPNYSSELNVNALLLGDSALYLCASSLGSNRNTIYFGEGSWLTVV.

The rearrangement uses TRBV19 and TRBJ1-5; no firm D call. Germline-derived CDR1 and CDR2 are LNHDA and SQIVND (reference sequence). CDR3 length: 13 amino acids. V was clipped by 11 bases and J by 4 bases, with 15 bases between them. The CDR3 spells CAALGSLNQPQHF. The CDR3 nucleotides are TGTGCCGCCCTGGGATCGTTGAATCAGCCCCAGCATTTT.

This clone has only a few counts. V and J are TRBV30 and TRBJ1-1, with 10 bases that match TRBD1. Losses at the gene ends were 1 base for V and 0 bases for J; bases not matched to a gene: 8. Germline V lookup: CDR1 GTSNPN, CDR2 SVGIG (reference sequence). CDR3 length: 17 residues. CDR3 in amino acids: CAWSAPGQGLMNTEAFF. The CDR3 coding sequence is TGTGCCTGGAGTGCTCCGGGACAGGGGCTCATGAACACTGAAGCTTTCTTT.

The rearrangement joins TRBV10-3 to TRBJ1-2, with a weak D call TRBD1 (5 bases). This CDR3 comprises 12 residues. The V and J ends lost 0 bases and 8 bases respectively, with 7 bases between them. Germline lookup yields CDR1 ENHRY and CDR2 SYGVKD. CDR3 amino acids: CAISESWDGYTF. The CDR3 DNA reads TGTGCCATCAGTGAGTCGTGGGACGGCTACACCTTC.

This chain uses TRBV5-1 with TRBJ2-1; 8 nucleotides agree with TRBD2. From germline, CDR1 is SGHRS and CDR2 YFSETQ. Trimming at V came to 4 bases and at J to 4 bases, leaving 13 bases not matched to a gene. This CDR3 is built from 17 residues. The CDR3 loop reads CASSPPADSGGYNEQFF. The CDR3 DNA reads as TGCGCCAGCAGCCCCCCGGCCGACAGCGGGGGTTACAATGAGCAGTTCTTC.

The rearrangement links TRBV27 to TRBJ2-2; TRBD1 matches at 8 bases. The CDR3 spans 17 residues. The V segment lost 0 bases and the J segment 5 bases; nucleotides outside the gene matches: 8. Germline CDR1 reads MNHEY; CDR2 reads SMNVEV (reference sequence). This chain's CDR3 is CASSLSAGRGRTGELFF. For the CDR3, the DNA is TGTGCCAGCAGTTTATCCGCCGGCAGGGGGCGAACCGGGGAGCTGTTTTTT.

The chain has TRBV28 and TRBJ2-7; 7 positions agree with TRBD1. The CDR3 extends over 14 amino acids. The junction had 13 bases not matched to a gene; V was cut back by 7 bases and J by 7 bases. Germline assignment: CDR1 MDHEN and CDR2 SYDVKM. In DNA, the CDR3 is TGTGCCAGCATTCGACAGGGATCATTTTGGGAGCAGTACTTC. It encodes CASIRQGSFWEQYF.

Here the CDR3 reads CASSLDGELFF. The DNA of the CDR3 is TGCGCCAGCAGCCTCGACGGGGAGCTGTTTTTT. V and J are TRBV4-1 and TRBJ2-2, with unresolved D. V dropped 4 bases and J dropped 7 bases, with 4 bases sitting between them. The CDR3 loop spans 11 amino acids. In germline, CDR1 is MGHRA, CDR2 YSYEKL.

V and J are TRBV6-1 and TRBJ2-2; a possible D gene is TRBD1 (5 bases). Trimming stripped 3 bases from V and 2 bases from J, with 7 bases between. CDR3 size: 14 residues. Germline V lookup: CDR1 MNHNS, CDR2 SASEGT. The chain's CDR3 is CASSDRVNTGELFF. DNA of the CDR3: TGTGCCAGCAGTGACAGGGTCAACACCGGGGAGCTGTTTTTT.

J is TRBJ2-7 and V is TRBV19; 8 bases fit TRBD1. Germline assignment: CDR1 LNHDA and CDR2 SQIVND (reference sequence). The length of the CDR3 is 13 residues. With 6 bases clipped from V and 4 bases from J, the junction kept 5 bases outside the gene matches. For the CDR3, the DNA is TGTGCCAGTAGCGCAGGGGGCGGTTACGAGCAGTACTTC. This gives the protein CASSAGGGYEQYF.

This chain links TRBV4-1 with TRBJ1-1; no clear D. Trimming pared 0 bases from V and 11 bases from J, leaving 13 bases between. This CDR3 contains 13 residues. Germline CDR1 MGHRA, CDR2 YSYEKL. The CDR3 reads CASSQDLSVEAFF. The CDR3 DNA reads TGCGCCAGCAGCCAAGATCTTTCCGTAGAGGCTTTCTTT.

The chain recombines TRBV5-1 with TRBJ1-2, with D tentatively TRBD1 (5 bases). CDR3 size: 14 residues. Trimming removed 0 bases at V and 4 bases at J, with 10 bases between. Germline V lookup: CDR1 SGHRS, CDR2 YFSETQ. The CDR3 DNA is TGCGCCAGCAGCTTGGGGGACTGGCCCTATGGCTACACCTTC. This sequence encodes CASSLGDWPYGYTF.

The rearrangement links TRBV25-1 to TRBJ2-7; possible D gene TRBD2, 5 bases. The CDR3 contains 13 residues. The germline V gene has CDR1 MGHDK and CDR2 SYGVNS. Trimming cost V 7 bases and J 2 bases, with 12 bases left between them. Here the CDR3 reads CASNPIGAYEQYF. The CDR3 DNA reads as TGTGCCAGCAACCCCATCGGGGCCTACGAGCAGTACTTC.

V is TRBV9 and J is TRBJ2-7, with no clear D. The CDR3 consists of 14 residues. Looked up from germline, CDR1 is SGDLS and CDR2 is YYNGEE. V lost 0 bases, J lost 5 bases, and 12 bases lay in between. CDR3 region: CASSVGTEADEQYF. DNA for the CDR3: TGTGCCAGCAGCGTAGGAACAGAGGCTGACGAGCAGTACTTC. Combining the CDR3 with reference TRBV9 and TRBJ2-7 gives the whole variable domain DSGVTQTPKHLITATGQRVTLRCSPRSGDLSVYWYQQSLDQGLQFLIQYYNGEERAKGNILERFSAQQFPDLHSELNLSSLELGDSALYFCASSVGTEADEQYFGPGTRLTVT.

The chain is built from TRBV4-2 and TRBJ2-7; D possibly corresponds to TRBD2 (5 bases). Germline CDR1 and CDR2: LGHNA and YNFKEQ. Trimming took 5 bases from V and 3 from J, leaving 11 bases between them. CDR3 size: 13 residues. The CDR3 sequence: CASSAGRGYEQYF. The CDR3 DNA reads TGTGCCAGCAGCGCCGGCCGGGGCTACGAGCAGTACTTC.

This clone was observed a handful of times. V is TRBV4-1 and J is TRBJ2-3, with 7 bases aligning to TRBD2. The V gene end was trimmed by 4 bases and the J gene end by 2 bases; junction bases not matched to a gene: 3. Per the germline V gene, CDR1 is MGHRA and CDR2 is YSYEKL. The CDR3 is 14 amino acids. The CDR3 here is CASSPSGYTDTQYF. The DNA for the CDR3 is TGCGCCAGCAGCCCTAGCGGTTACACAGATACGCAGTATTTT.

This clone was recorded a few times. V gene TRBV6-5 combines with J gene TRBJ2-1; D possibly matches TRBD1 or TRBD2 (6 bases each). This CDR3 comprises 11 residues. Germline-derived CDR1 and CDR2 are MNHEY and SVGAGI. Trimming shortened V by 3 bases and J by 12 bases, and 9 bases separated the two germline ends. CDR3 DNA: TGTGCCAGCAGTTATGGAGGGGGGCAGTTCTTC. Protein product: CASSYGGGQFF.

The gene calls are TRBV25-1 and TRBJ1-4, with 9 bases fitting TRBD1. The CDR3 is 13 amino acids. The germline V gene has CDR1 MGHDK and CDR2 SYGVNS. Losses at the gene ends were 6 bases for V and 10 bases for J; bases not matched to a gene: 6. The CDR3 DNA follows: TGTGCCAGCAGGGACAGGGGCTCAGTAAAACTGTTTTTT. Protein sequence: CASRDRGSVKLFF.

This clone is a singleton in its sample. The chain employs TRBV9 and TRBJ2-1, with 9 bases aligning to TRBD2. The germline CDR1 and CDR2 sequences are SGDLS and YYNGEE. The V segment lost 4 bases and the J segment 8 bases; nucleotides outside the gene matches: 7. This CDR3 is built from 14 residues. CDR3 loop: CASSLSGGVDEQFF. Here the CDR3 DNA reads TGTGCCAGCAGCCTTAGCGGGGGTGTCGATGAGCAGTTCTTC.

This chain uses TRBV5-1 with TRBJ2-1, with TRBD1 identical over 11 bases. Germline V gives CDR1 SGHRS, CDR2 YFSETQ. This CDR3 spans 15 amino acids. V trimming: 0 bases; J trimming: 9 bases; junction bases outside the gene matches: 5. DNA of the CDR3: TGCGCCAGCAGCTTGGACGGGACAGGGGGTTTTGAGCAGTTCTTC. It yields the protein CASSLDGTGGFEQFF.

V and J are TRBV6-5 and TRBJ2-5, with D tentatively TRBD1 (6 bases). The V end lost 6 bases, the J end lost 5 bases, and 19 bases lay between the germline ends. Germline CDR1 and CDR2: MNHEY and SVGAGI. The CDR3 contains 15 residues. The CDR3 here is CASSSSLEGVETQYF. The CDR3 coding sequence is TGTGCCAGCAGCTCCTCCCTAGAGGGGGTCGAGACCCAGTACTTC.

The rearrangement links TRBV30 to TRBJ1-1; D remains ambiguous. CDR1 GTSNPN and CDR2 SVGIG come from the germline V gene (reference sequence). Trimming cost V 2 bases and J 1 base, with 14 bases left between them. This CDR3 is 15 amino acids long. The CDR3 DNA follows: TGTGCCTGGAGTAATGGGGTCGGATCGAACACTGAAGCTTTCTTT. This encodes CAWSNGVGSNTEAFF. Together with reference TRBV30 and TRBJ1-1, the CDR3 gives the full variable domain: SQTIHQWPATLVQPVGSPLSLECTVEGTSNPNLYWYRQAAGRGLQLLFYSVGIGQISSEVPQNLSASRPQDRQFILSSKKLLLSDSGFYLCAWSNGVGSNTEAFFGQGTRLTVV.